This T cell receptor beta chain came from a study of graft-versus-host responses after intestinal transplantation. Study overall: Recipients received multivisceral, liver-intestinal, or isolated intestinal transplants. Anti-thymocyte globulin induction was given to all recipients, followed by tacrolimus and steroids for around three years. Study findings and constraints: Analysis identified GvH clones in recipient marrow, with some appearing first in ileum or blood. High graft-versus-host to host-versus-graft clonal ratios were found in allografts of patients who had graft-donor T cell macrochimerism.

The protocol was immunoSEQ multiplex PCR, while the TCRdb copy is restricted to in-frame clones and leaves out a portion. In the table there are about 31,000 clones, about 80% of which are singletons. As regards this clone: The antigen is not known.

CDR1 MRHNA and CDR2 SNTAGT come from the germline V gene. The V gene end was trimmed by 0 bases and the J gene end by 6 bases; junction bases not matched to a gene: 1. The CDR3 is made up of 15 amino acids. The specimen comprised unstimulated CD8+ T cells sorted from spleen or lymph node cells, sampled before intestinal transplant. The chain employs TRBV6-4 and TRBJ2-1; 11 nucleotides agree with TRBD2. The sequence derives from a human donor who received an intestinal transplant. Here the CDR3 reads CASSDSSGGANEQFF. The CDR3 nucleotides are TGTGCCAGCAGTGACTCTAGCGGGGGGGCCAATGAGCAGTTCTTC.